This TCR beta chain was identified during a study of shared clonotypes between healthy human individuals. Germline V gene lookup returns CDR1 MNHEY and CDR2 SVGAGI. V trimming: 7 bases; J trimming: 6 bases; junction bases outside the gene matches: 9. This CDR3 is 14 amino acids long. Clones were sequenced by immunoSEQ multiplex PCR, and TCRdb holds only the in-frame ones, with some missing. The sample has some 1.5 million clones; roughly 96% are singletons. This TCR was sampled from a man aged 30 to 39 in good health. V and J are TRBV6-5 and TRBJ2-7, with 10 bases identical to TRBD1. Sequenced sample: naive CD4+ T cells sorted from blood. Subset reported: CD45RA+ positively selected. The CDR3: CASTWDRGVGEQYF. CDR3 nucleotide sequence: TGTGCCAGCACATGGGACAGGGGAGTGGGCGAGCAGTACTTC.